The TCR beta chain under discussion was sequenced for a study of Ad26.COV2.S vaccination and SARS-CoV-2 variants. Study details: The donor belonged to the COV1001 Ad26.COV2.S trial arm. Ad26.COV2.S, an intramuscular injection, was given once or twice 56 days apart. Study-level results: An underestimation of total T cell responses may have resulted from the TCR breadth and depth analyses.

Treatment denoted: approximately 18 received Ad26.COV2.S at low or high dose, single or two shots; five or six received placebo; per-sample allocation not given. Specimen acquisition occurred on day 63 following the initial vaccine or placebo injection. An Ad26 vector expressing Wuhan-strain SARS-CoV-2 spike served as the vaccine. Concerning this clone: Its matching antigen is unknown.

The CDR3 length is 12 residues. The germline V gene has CDR1 GTSNPN and CDR2 SVGIG (reference sequence). The V gene lost 2 bases and the J gene lost 4 bases, with 9 bases spanning the gap. TCRdb's copy holds only in-frame clones and misses some; the assay was immunoSEQ multiplex PCR. Of 350,000 to 500,000 clones listed, around 90% are singletons. The chain recombines TRBV30 with TRBJ2-7; a weak D match, TRBD1 (5 bases). Source: peripheral blood, taken in a trial of Ad26.COV2.S vaccine versus placebo. The TCR originated in a person between 18 and 60 years old who received the Ad26.COV2.S COVID-19 vaccine or a placebo. CDR3 in amino acids: CAWSKGIYEQYF. CDR3 nucleotide sequence: TGTGCCTGGAGTAAGGGGATTTACGAGCAGTACTTC.